This TCR beta chain derives from a study of blood T cell repertoires in COVID-19. About the research overall: Samples representing acute and convalescent COVID-19 were sourced from the United States, Italy and Spain. From T cells, B-cell-depleted T cells, or PBMCs came the material, which was cDNA or gDNA.

CDR3 length: 16 amino acids. The germline gives CDR1 MDHEN, CDR2 SYDVKM. V lost 4 bases, J lost 3 bases, and 4 bases stayed unmatched. Per the original methods: Amplification from reference gene primers served as the basis for estimated nucleated cell counts. TCRdb's copy holds only in-frame clones and misses some; the assay was immunoSEQ multiplex PCR. V and J calls and clone size are those listed in that table; D and trimming were worked out from the DNA. Found here are around 150,000 clones, nearly 80% of them singletons; the top ten hold roughly 14%. The material sequenced was peripheral blood. V usage is TRBV28 and J usage is TRBJ2-7; TRBD2 aligns across 15 bases. This receptor was taken from a woman older than 75 with acute or convalescent COVID-19. In nucleotides, the CDR3 is TGTGCCAGCAGTTCACTGGGACTAGCGGGGGGCTACGAGCAGTACTTC. Translation gives CASSSLGLAGGYEQYF. The full variable domain, rest sourced from reference TRBV28 and TRBJ2-7, is DVKVTQSSRYLVKRTGEKVFLECVQDMDHENMFWYRQDPGLGLRLIYFSYDVKMKEKGDIPEGYSVSREKKERFSLILESASTNQTSMYLCASSSLGLAGGYEQYFGPGTRLTVT.